This T cell receptor (beta chain) stems from a study of CD8+ T cells in alopecia areata. The germline V gene has CDR1 NSQYPW and CDR2 LRSPGD (reference sequence). V lost 3 bases, J lost 0 bases, and 9 bases lay in between. The CDR3 totals 15 residues. This clone was observed a handful of times. At residue 12, the TCRdb amino acid sequence and the translated nucleotide sequence differ, so the protein here is the DNA translation. The gene names given are mouse names. The read gets to within 3 residues of the CDR3 end, and the germline J gene fills in the rest. Once RNA had been extracted, it was reverse transcribed into cDNA to act as the sequencing template. Measured with immunoSEQ multiplex PCR; TCRdb has only the in-frame clones, and not every one. This repertoire holds around 110,000 clones, and none appear only once.

The sequence came from a C3H/HeJ mouse with alopecia areata. For this strain, the MHC haplotype corresponds to H2-k. The chain uses TRBV1 and TRBJ1-3, with unresolved D. The sequenced sample was lesional skin. CDR3 in amino acids: CTCSAPAPSGNTLYF. Incomplete CDR3 DNA: TGCACCTGCAGTGCCCCAGCGCCTTCTGGAAATACG.